The 23 T cell receptor beta chains given below trace back to one sample, sequenced in a study of response to subunit inactivated influenza vaccine. TCRdb analysed the RT-PCR reads with MiXCR anew, one entry per CDR3 protein. Among 860,000 or so distinct CDR3 sequences listed, 21% were seen once. The source was PBMCs from blood, collected about 5 days after vaccination. The receptors stem from a man aged 45-65 years who received an inactivated influenza vaccine.

This clonotype showed up just a few times. The chain uses TRBV3-1 and TRBJ2-7; 7 positions agree with TRBD2. The CDR3 length is 17 residues. Germline loops: CDR1 LGHDT, CDR2 YNNKEL (reference sequence). The trim removed 0 bases at V and 2 bases at J, leaving 10 bases unmatched. The CDR3 nucleotides read TGTGCCAGCAGCCAAGATCCCTGGGGCGGGAGCACCTACGAGCAGTACTTC. Translation gives CASSQDPWGGSTYEQYF.

This clonotype showed up just a few times. V usage is TRBV5-1 and J usage is TRBJ2-1; a possible D gene is TRBD2 (5 bases). The V end was cut by 3 bases, the J end by 4 bases, with 11 bases between. Germline loops: CDR1 SGHRS, CDR2 YFSETQ. CDR3 length: 14 amino acids. As DNA, the CDR3 is TGCGCCAGCAGCTGGGAACTAGGGTACAATGAGCAGTTCTTC. Encoded protein: CASSWELGYNEQFF.

Only a few counts were recorded for this clonotype. The CDR3 coding sequence is TGTGCCAGCAGCTTACAGGGGGATGGCGCAGATACGCAGTATTTT. It specifies CASSLQGDGADTQYF. The chain employs TRBV7-9 and TRBJ2-3; the match to TRBD1 covers 7 bases. The length of the CDR3 is 15 residues. Germline-derived CDR1 and CDR2 are SEHNR and FQNEAQ (reference sequence). The junction had 6 bases not matched to a gene; V was cut back by 2 bases and J by 4 bases.

The chain employs TRBV29-1 and TRBJ1-2; no definite D call. The length of the CDR3 is 19 residues. V gave up 1 base and J gave up 5 bases, with 29 bases separating them. Germline values: CDR1 SQVTM, CDR2 ANQGSEA. CDR3 in DNA: TGCAGCGTTGAAGGCTGGACTGGCAGAGGAAGTACGCCACGTTATGGCTACACCTTC. Translating it yields CSVEGWTGRGSTPRYGYTF.

About this clonotype itself: Since a much larger clone is just one base distant, this may be a read error. CDR3 protein: CTSSSLAVWGEGRNEQFF. As DNA, the CDR3 is TGTACCAGCAGTTCACTAGCGGTGTGGGGGGAGGGCCGTAATGAGCAGTTCTTC. The V gene is TRBV12-3 or TRBV12-4, the J gene TRBJ2-1; 8 nucleotides line up with TRBD2. CDR3 length: 18 amino acids.

This clonotype was seen a single time. The junction shows a germline mismatch at one end, possibly a read error. This chain links TRBV7-8 with TRBJ2-7; weak D call: TRBD1 (5 bases). The germline gives CDR1 SGHVS, CDR2 FQNEAQ. The CDR3 is 13 residues long. The CDR3 protein is CASNTDREYEQYF. The CDR3 region has the DNA TGCGCCAGCAACACTGACAGAGAATACGAGCAGTACTTC.

This clonotype was observed many times. The rearrangement links TRBV13 to TRBJ1-5; 7 bases map to TRBD1. Germline CDR1 reads PRHDT; CDR2 reads FYEKMQ (reference sequence). The CDR3 consists of 15 residues. V lost 0 bases to trimming and J lost 1 base; unmatched junction nucleotides: 0. The chain's CDR3 is CASSLGTGSNQPQHF. The CDR3 nucleotides are TGTGCCAGCAGCTTAGGGACAGGGAGCAATCAGCCCCAGCATTTT.

This clonotype was seen a handful of times. The chain recombines TRBV28 with TRBJ2-3, with 12 bases fitting TRBD2. The CDR3 consists of 17 residues. The V and J ends lost 5 bases and 0 bases, in that order; junction bases with no gene match: 6. Germline V gene data show CDR1 as MDHEN and CDR2 as SYDVKM. CDR3 coding DNA: TGTGCCAGCAGTGTGACTAGCGGGAGAGCGAGCACAGATACGCAGTATTTT. It codes for CASSVTSGRASTDTQYF.

V and J are TRBV29-1 and TRBJ2-1; no reliable D call. This CDR3 contains 14 residues. Germline V gene data show CDR1 as SQVTM and CDR2 as ANQGSEA. The V gene lost 6 bases and the J gene lost 0 bases, with 12 bases spanning the gap. CDR3 residues: CSVTVGSSYNEQFF. CDR3 nucleotide sequence: TGCAGCGTCACGGTAGGGTCCTCCTACAATGAGCAGTTCTTC.

The rearrangement links TRBV29-1 to TRBJ2-5, with D perhaps TRBD1 (5 bases). Trimming removed 1 base from V and 6 bases from J, with 9 bases in between. From germline, CDR1 is SQVTM and CDR2 ANQGSEA. This CDR3 is built from 12 residues. The CDR3 sequence is CSVEGTHKTQYF. The CDR3 region has the DNA TGCAGCGTTGAAGGGACACACAAGACCCAGTACTTC.

In the case of this clonotype: A much larger clone differs by one base, so this may be a read error. The chain carries TRBV5-5 and TRBJ2-3, with D perhaps TRBD1 (6 bases). The germline V and J ends were trimmed by 1 base and 2 bases, with 8 bases remaining between them. Germline CDR1 and CDR2: SGHKS and YYEKEE (reference sequence). The length of the CDR3 is 14 residues. The DNA of the CDR3 is TGTGCCAGCAGCTTGAGGGGGACCACAGATACGCAGTATTTT. Translation: CASSLRGTTDTQYF.

The chain carries TRBV7-2 and TRBJ2-1, with D possibly matching TRBD1 (6 bases). V was clipped by 7 bases and J by 5 bases, with 15 bases between them. The CDR3 sequence is 14 residues long. In germline, CDR1 is SGHTA, CDR2 FQGNSA. The CDR3 nucleotides are TGTGCCAGCAAGTCGGGCAGGGGCGACAATGAGCAGTTCTTC. It yields the protein CASKSGRGDNEQFF.

This sequence joins TRBV24-1 and TRBJ2-1; D not resolved. V shed 3 bases and J shed 1 base, with 12 bases lying between them. The CDR3 covers 16 residues. From germline, CDR1 is KGHDR and CDR2 SFDVKD. CDR3: CATSDQHGGSYNEQFF. Here the CDR3 DNA reads TGTGCCACCAGTGATCAACACGGTGGTTCCTACAATGAGCAGTTCTTC.

The gene calls are TRBV7-2 and TRBJ2-1; TRBD1 matches 7 bases. Germline V gene data show CDR1 as SGHTA and CDR2 as FQGNSA. V lost 5 bases to trimming and J lost 8 bases; unmatched junction nucleotides: 6. This CDR3 has 13 amino acids. The CDR3 reads CASSPRQGYEQFF. The CDR3 DNA reads TGTGCCAGCAGCCCCCGACAGGGCTATGAGCAGTTCTTC.

This clonotype came up a few times. The chain employs TRBV5-6 and TRBJ1-6; 11 bases are a match to TRBD1. The junction had 17 bases not matched to a gene; V was cut back by 2 bases and J by 7 bases. CDR1 is SGHDT and CDR2 is YYEEEE in the germline V gene. The CDR3 runs 20 residues. The CDR3 reads CASSLTRTGGRPSWNSPLHF. CDR3 coding DNA: TGTGCCAGCAGCTTAACCCGGACAGGGGGCAGACCCTCCTGGAATTCACCCCTCCACTTT.

In this sample, this clonotype turned up a few times. The rearrangement links TRBV20-1 to TRBJ2-3; no firm D call. Trimming took off 0 bases at V and 3 bases at J, with 7 bases between the two ends. Per the germline V gene, CDR1 is DFQATT and CDR2 is SNEGSKA (reference sequence). The CDR3 covers 13 residues. CDR3 protein: CSARDLRTDTQYF. CDR3 in DNA: TGCAGTGCTAGAGATCTGAGGACAGATACGCAGTATTTT.

The table lists this clonotype with a few counts. One end of the junction varies from germline; a read error may be responsible. The V gene is TRBV6-5, the J gene TRBJ2-1; perhaps D is TRBD1 or TRBD2 (6 bases each). The CDR3 extends over 15 amino acids. Per the germline V gene, CDR1 is MNHEY and CDR2 is SVGAGI. CDR3 sequence (DNA): TGTGCCACCAGTACTGGCCGGGGGCGGTACAATGAGCAGTTCTTC. Its protein is CATSTGRGRYNEQFF.

In its sample, this clonotype was seen a few times. V gene TRBV20-1 combines with J gene TRBJ2-2, with D possibly TRBD2 on 6 matching bases. Germline values: CDR1 DFQATT, CDR2 SNEGSKA (reference sequence). The CDR3 covers 12 residues. The V and J ends lost 0 bases and 10 bases respectively, with 9 bases between them. The CDR3 DNA reads as TGCAGTGCTAGAGACGGGAGAGTGGAGCTGTTTTTT. Protein product: CSARDGRVELFF.

This chain connects TRBV21-1 to TRBJ2-6; the table names TRBD1, a call not compared with the DNA. TRBV21-1 is assigned pseudogene status. The length of the CDR3 is 19 residues. CDR3: CASSYTGTGETSGANVLTF. CDR3 in DNA: TGTGCCAGCAGCTATACTGGGACAGGGGAAACCTCTGGGGCCAACGTCCTGACTTTC.

At least ten counts were recorded for this clonotype. The V call is TRBV5-1, the J call TRBJ2-1; 11 nucleotides align to TRBD2. Unmatched junction bases numbered 7, after V lost 4 bases and J lost 7 bases. The CDR3 totals 15 residues. CDR1 is SGHRS and CDR2 is YFSETQ in the germline V gene. The chain's CDR3 is CASSATSGSTNEQFF. The CDR3 DNA reads as TGCGCCAGCAGCGCTACTAGCGGGAGTACAAATGAGCAGTTCTTC.

This clonotype occurred a few times. The CDR3 nucleotides read TGTGCCAGCAGCCAAGAAGGACGGGGACTGGGCACTGAAGCTTTCTTT. This translates into CASSQEGRGLGTEAFF. The rearrangement joins TRBV4-2 to TRBJ1-1; possibly TRBD1 for D (5 bases). CDR3 length: 16 amino acids. V lost 0 bases to trimming and J lost 4 bases, with 15 bases between them. CDR1 is LGHNA, CDR2 YNFKEQ, per germline.

For the CDR3, the DNA is TGTGCCAGCAGCTTAGAAGGCGGACTAGCCTACGAGCAGTACTTC. This encodes CASSLEGGLAYEQYF. The chain has TRBV7-6 and TRBJ2-7; the match to TRBD2 covers 7 bases. The CDR3 spans 15 residues. V shed 1 base and J 2 bases; nucleotides not matched to a gene: 5. Germline V gene data show CDR1 as SGHVS and CDR2 as FNYEAQ.

The V gene is TRBV20-1, the J gene TRBJ2-5, with 7 bases matching TRBD2. Per germline, CDR1 DFQATT and CDR2 SNEGSKA (reference sequence). The CDR3 is 13 amino acids. The trim removed 5 bases at V and 0 bases at J, leaving 3 bases unmatched. The CDR3, as DNA: TGCAGTGCTCGCGGGGGACACCAAGAGACCCAGTACTTC. This encodes CSARGGHQETQYF.